Following are 30 T cell receptor beta chains from one sample sequenced in a study of cytomegalovirus exposure and HLA in healthy donors. PCR used 60 Vbeta primers and 13 Jbeta primers. Libraries were prepared by immunoSEQ multiplex PCR; TCRdb keeps only in-frame clonotypes and omits some of them. The sample consists of around 280,000 clones, about 87% of them appearing once. Source material: PBMCs. The receptors here all came from a woman in her late teens or twenties in good health and CMV-seronegative.

The chain recombines TRBV27 with TRBJ2-5; maybe TRBD2 (5 bases). With 6 bases removed from V and 11 bases from J, the gap between germline ends came to 22 bases. The CDR3 consists of 14 residues. Germline-derived CDR1 and CDR2 are MNHEY and SMNVEV (reference sequence). CDR3 nucleotide sequence: TGTGCCAGCAGCTCCTCAATCGGGCTTGGGGAGCAGTACTTC. Translated, it gives CASSSSIGLGEQYF.

The chain is built from TRBV5-4 and TRBJ2-3; TRBD2 matches at 11 bases. CDR3 size: 17 residues. V lost 3 bases and J lost 1; bases outside the gene matches: 7. Germline V gene lookup returns CDR1 SGHNT and CDR2 YYREEE (reference sequence). The chain's CDR3 is CASSSVAGGVGTDTQYF. Written as DNA, the CDR3 is TGTGCCAGCAGCTCTGTAGCGGGGGGGGTGGGCACAGATACGCAGTATTTT.

The gene calls are TRBV25-1 and TRBJ1-1, with a weak D call TRBD1 (5 bases). CDR1 and CDR2 from the germline V gene are MGHDK and SYGVNS. Trimming cost V 5 bases and J 6 bases, with 13 bases left between them. The CDR3 extends over 13 amino acids. The CDR3 loop is CASSKQVQAEAFF. CDR3 bases: TGTGCCAGCAGTAAACAGGTTCAGGCTGAAGCTTTCTTT.

Only a few counts were recorded for this clone. The rearrangement uses TRBV25-1 and TRBJ2-1; no reliable D call. Trimming left V 6 bases short and J 9 bases short, with 12 bases between. Germline lookup yields CDR1 MGHDK and CDR2 SYGVNS. CDR3 length equals 12 residues. CDR3 amino acids: CASRSPTGEQFF. The CDR3 coding sequence is TGTGCCAGCAGATCCCCCACGGGTGAGCAGTTCTTC.

The V gene is TRBV2, the J gene TRBJ1-1; 7 bases are a match to TRBD1. The trim removed 9 bases at V and 5 bases at J, leaving 12 bases unmatched. This CDR3 is 14 amino acids long. Germline CDR1 reads SNHLY; CDR2 reads FYNNEI. CDR3 loop: CARGLTRGATEAFF. The CDR3 nucleotides are TGTGCCAGGGGGCTGACCAGGGGGGCGACTGAAGCTTTCTTT.

This clone was seen a single time. Here the CDR3 reads CASSEALWVAGGVFNEQFF. The CDR3 DNA follows: TGTGCCAGCAGTGAAGCGCTGTGGGTGGCGGGGGGGGTTTTTAATGAGCAGTTCTTC. V is TRBV2 and J is TRBJ2-1; 9 bases align to TRBD2. With 0 bases clipped from V and 7 bases from J, the junction kept 16 bases outside the gene matches. Germline V gene data show CDR1 as SNHLY and CDR2 as FYNNEI. This CDR3 comprises 19 residues.

This chain connects TRBV27 to TRBJ1-2; D may be TRBD1 (5 bases). CDR1 and CDR2 (germline): MNHEY, SMNVEV (reference sequence). CDR3 length: 13 residues. Trimming took off 4 bases at V and 8 bases at J, with 14 bases between the two ends. CDR3 in amino acids: CASSSNGARGYTF. CDR3 nucleotides: TGTGCCAGCAGTTCTAATGGGGCGAGAGGCTACACCTTC.

To note about this clone: This sample also contains other DNA sequences that code for the same CDR3. The rearrangement uses TRBV9 and TRBJ2-1; unclear D gene. There are 12 residues in the CDR3. V lost 5 bases, J lost 3 bases, and 6 bases lay in between. The germline V gene encodes CDR1 SGDLS and CDR2 YYNGEE. The CDR3 nucleotides are TGTGCCAGCAGTCCCAACTACAATGAGCAGTTCTTC. Protein sequence: CASSPNYNEQFF.

This clone was found a few times. The chain has TRBV25-1 and TRBJ1-3; 7 nucleotides agree with TRBD1. V shed 3 bases and J 7 bases; nucleotides not matched to a gene: 6. Germline loops: CDR1 MGHDK, CDR2 SYGVNS. The CDR3 covers 14 residues. DNA for the CDR3: TGTGCCAGCAGTGACGACAGGGTGTTGAACACCATATATTTT. It is translated as CASSDDRVLNTIYF.

V and J are TRBV6-6 and TRBJ1-5; 7 positions agree with TRBD1. CDR1 MNHNY and CDR2 SVGAGI come from the germline V gene (reference sequence). V lost 0 bases and J lost 4; bases outside the gene matches: 3. This CDR3 region has 15 residues. The CDR3 is CASSYSGTANQPQHF. CDR3 bases: TGTGCCAGCAGTTACTCCGGGACAGCTAATCAGCCCCAGCATTTT.

The chain combines TRBV10-2 with TRBJ2-1, with TRBD2 identical over 8 bases. V was clipped by 10 bases and J by 10 bases; unmatched bases: 15. CDR1 WSHSY and CDR2 SAAADI come from the germline V gene. The CDR3 totals 14 residues. CDR3 sequence: CATHRGGIYEEQFF. CDR3 sequence (DNA): TGCGCCACCCACCGGGGGGGGATCTATGAGGAGCAGTTCTTC.

This clone has just a few counts. The chain has TRBV5-6 and TRBJ1-6; D is possibly TRBD1 (5 bases). The germline gives CDR1 SGHDT, CDR2 YYEEEE. The CDR3 extends over 17 amino acids. V was pared by 0 bases and J by 2 bases, with 12 bases between. This CDR3 is CASSLGGRGAYNSPLHF. The CDR3 DNA reads TGTGCCAGCAGCTTGGGGGGGAGGGGAGCCTATAATTCACCCCTCCACTTT.

The chain has TRBV2 and TRBJ2-1; the match to TRBD1 covers 7 bases. The V and J ends lost 6 bases and 2 bases, in that order; junction bases with no gene match: 4. CDR3 length: 14 residues. The V gene's germline CDR1 is SNHLY and CDR2 FYNNEI. CDR3 sequence (DNA): TGTGCCAGCAGCCGGACAGGTCCCTACAATGAGCAGTTCTTC. Translated, it gives CASSRTGPYNEQFF.

The rearrangement uses TRBV2 and TRBJ1-1; 7 bases map to TRBD1. Unmatched junction bases numbered 10, after V lost 2 bases and J lost 4 bases. Germline lookup yields CDR1 SNHLY and CDR2 FYNNEI. This CDR3 comprises 16 residues. Here the CDR3 DNA reads TGTGCCAGCAGTGAATCGGGCAGGGGGATTGGCACTGAAGCTTTCTTT. This translates into CASSESGRGIGTEAFF.

The V and J genes are TRBV5-4 and TRBJ2-7; possible D gene TRBD2, 5 bases. The CDR3 loop spans 15 amino acids. The germline V and J ends were trimmed by 3 bases and 3 bases, with 16 bases remaining between them. Germline CDR1 and CDR2: SGHNT and YYREEE (reference sequence). The CDR3 bases are TGTGCCAGCAGCTCCCCCGGCCGGGATTACTACGAGCAGTACTTC. This encodes CASSSPGRDYYEQYF.

The rearrangement uses TRBV2 and TRBJ2-7, with D perhaps matching TRBD2 (6 bases). The germline V gene encodes CDR1 SNHLY and CDR2 FYNNEI. The CDR3 extends over 13 amino acids. V was trimmed by 7 bases and J by 2 bases, leaving 12 bases between them. This CDR3 is CASNGGTPYEQYF. CDR3 in DNA: TGTGCCAGCAACGGAGGGACCCCCTACGAGCAGTACTTC.

V gene TRBV30 combines with J gene TRBJ1-2, with a weak D call TRBD1 (6 bases). V shed 1 base and J shed 4 bases, with 22 bases lying between them. Germline values: CDR1 GTSNPN, CDR2 SVGIG (reference sequence). This CDR3 is built from 17 residues. This chain's CDR3 is CAWSAILARGLVYGYTF. The CDR3 DNA reads as TGTGCCTGGAGTGCTATTCTCGCCAGGGGCTTGGTCTATGGCTACACCTTC.

The chain is built from TRBV7-6 and TRBJ1-6; 7 positions agree with TRBD1. The CDR3 covers 16 residues. Looked up from germline, CDR1 is SGHVS and CDR2 is FNYEAQ. With 2 bases clipped from V and 10 bases from J, the junction kept 11 bases outside the gene matches. The CDR3 here is CASSLPPSRGDSPLHF. The DNA of the CDR3 is TGTGCCAGCAGCTTACCCCCGAGCAGGGGGGACTCACCCCTCCACTTT.

CDR3 DNA sequence: TGTGCCAGCAGCCCACCTGGGCCAGGGGGATTTGAGACCCAGTACTTC. Residues: CASSPPGPGGFETQYF. This rearrangement joins TRBV7-9 to TRBJ2-5; 7 bases map to TRBD1. The CDR3 has 16 amino acids. With V trimmed by 5 bases and J by 5 bases, 14 bases remained unmatched. The germline CDR1 and CDR2 sequences are SEHNR and FQNEAQ (reference sequence).

CDR3 loop: CASSHSGGGSAMSTDTQYF. CDR3 DNA: TGTGCCAGCAGTCACTCGGGCGGGGGGTCCGCTATGAGCACAGATACGCAGTATTTT. This sequence joins TRBV11-2 and TRBJ2-3, with 8 bases matching TRBD2. J was trimmed by 0 bases and V by 6 bases; bases with no gene match: 17. The CDR3 is 19 amino acids. The germline V gene encodes CDR1 SGHAT and CDR2 FQNNGV.

This clone appeared a single time. CDR3 bases: TGTGCCAGCAGCATTCAGACAGGGGGCTCCACCTACGAGCAGTACTTC. Encoded protein: CASSIQTGGSTYEQYF. The rearrangement joins TRBV7-8 to TRBJ2-7; 10 bases agree with TRBD1. Looked up from germline, CDR1 is SGHVS and CDR2 is FQNEAQ. This CDR3 is 16 amino acids long. The V and J ends lost 5 bases and 2 bases, in that order; junction bases with no gene match: 9. The full variable domain, its missing parts supplied by reference TRBV7-8 and TRBJ2-7, is GAGVSQSPRYKVAKRGQDVALRCDPISGHVSLFWYQQALGQGPEFLTYFQNEAQLDKSGLPSDRFFAERPEGSVSTLKIQRTQQEDSAVYLCASSIQTGGSTYEQYFGPGTRLTVT.

The chain joins TRBV2 to TRBJ2-5; 8 bases fit TRBD2. The CDR3 has 15 residues. With V trimmed by 1 base and J by 5 bases, 6 bases remained unmatched. Germline CDR1 is SNHLY and CDR2 is FYNNEI. This CDR3 is CASSEGRVAGETQYF. The CDR3 DNA reads TGTGCCAGCAGTGAAGGGCGGGTAGCGGGGGAGACCCAGTACTTC.

The chain is built from TRBV5-6 and TRBJ2-4, with 8 positions matching TRBD1. This CDR3 contains 15 residues. Germline V gene data show CDR1 as SGHDT and CDR2 as YYEEEE. Losses at the gene ends were 4 bases for V and 0 bases for J; bases not matched to a gene: 3. The CDR3 nucleotides read TGTGCCAGCAGCACCGGACAGGGAGCCAAAAACATTCAGTACTTC. Residues: CASSTGQGAKNIQYF.

The chain joins TRBV12-5 to TRBJ1-1; the D gene is possibly TRBD1 (5 bases). Germline-derived CDR1 and CDR2 are LGHNT and FRNRAP. This CDR3 comprises 12 residues. The V and J ends lost 1 base and 7 bases respectively, with 7 bases between them. The CDR3 coding sequence is TGTGCTAGTGGTTTGGGACAGATTGAAGCTTTCTTT. Protein: CASGLGQIEAFF.

The rearrangement links TRBV5-1 to TRBJ2-3; the match to TRBD1 covers 8 bases. CDR3 length equals 16 residues. V lost 1 base to trimming and J lost 2 bases; unmatched junction nucleotides: 6. The germline CDR1 and CDR2 sequences are SGHRS and YFSETQ. In DNA form, the CDR3 reads TGCGCCAGCAGCTTGAACAGGGGGTCCCTCACAGATACGCAGTATTTT. Its translation is CASSLNRGSLTDTQYF.

CDR3 sequence (DNA): TGTGCCAGCAGCTCGCAAGACAGCTCGAACACTGAAGCTTTCTTT. The encoded protein is CASSSQDSSNTEAFF. This chain joins TRBV7-9 and TRBJ1-1; perhaps TRBD1 as D (5 bases). This CDR3 spans 15 amino acids. Trimming cost V 4 bases and J 1 base, with 13 bases left between them. Per germline, CDR1 SEHNR and CDR2 FQNEAQ (reference sequence).

The chain recombines TRBV6-1 with TRBJ2-5, with D uncertain. Germline CDR1 and CDR2: MNHNS and SASEGT. CDR3 length: 14 residues. The germline V and J ends were trimmed by 5 bases and 0 bases, with 10 bases remaining between them. The CDR3 DNA sequence: TGTGCCAGCAGTCCTACAGTGTACCAAGAGACCCAGTACTTC. Its translation: CASSPTVYQETQYF.

The rearrangement uses TRBV2 and TRBJ1-1; TRBD1 aligns across 11 bases. The CDR3 loop spans 13 amino acids. The V gene end was trimmed by 8 bases and the J gene end by 7 bases; junction bases not matched to a gene: 6. Germline-derived CDR1 and CDR2 are SNHLY and FYNNEI. For the CDR3, the DNA is TGTGCCAGCGGGGACAGGGGGGGTGGTGAAGCTTTCTTT. It encodes CASGDRGGGEAFF.

This chain's CDR3 is CAISELEYGYTF. Here the CDR3 DNA reads TGTGCCATCAGTGAGTTGGAGTATGGCTACACCTTC. The J gene is TRBJ1-2, the V gene TRBV10-3, with D hard to call. The V end was cut by 1 base, the J end by 5 bases, with 5 bases between. The CDR3 is 12 amino acids. The germline V gene has CDR1 ENHRY and CDR2 SYGVKD.

This sequence joins TRBV5-4 and TRBJ2-1; the D is unclear. CDR3 length: 13 amino acids. V lost 0 bases, J lost 6 bases, and 7 bases lay in between. Germline assignment: CDR1 SGHNT and CDR2 YYREEE (reference sequence). DNA of the CDR3: TGTGCCAGCAGCTTGGGGTCGGGCAATGAGCAGTTCTTC. Protein product: CASSLGSGNEQFF.